This note documents a single T cell receptor (beta chain) sequence. Profiling relied on immunoSEQ multiplex PCR, and the TCRdb table lists in-frame clones only, not all of them. Of fewer than 250,000 clones in the sample, 75% to 90% are singletons; the top ten hold 0.72%. The data derive from a study of blood T cell repertoires in COVID-19. Background on the study: Whether acute or convalescent, the COVID-19 samples came from the United States, Italy and Spain. PBMCs, B-cell-depleted T cells, or T cells provided the cDNA or gDNA that made up the material.

The ends were cut back, 4 bases at V and 5 bases at J, with 24 bases in the middle. The CDR3 runs 17 residues. Germline V gives CDR1 SGHTS, CDR2 YDEGEE. The TCR was taken from a man aged 35-49 years with acute or convalescent COVID-19. Specimen: peripheral blood. The chain uses TRBV5-8 and TRBJ1-1; a weak D match, TRBD1 (5 bases). The CDR3 is CASSQRSFKQVMTEAFF. The CDR3, as DNA: TGTGCCAGCAGCCAAAGAAGCTTTAAACAGGTGATGACTGAAGCTTTCTTT. The entire variable domain, with the rest obtained from reference TRBV5-8 and TRBJ1-1, is as follows: EAGVTQSPTHLIKTRGQQATLRCSPISGHTSVYWYQQALGLGLQFLLWYDEGEERNRGNFPPRFSGRQFPNYSSELNVNALELEDSALYLCASSQRSFKQVMTEAFFGQGTRLTVV.